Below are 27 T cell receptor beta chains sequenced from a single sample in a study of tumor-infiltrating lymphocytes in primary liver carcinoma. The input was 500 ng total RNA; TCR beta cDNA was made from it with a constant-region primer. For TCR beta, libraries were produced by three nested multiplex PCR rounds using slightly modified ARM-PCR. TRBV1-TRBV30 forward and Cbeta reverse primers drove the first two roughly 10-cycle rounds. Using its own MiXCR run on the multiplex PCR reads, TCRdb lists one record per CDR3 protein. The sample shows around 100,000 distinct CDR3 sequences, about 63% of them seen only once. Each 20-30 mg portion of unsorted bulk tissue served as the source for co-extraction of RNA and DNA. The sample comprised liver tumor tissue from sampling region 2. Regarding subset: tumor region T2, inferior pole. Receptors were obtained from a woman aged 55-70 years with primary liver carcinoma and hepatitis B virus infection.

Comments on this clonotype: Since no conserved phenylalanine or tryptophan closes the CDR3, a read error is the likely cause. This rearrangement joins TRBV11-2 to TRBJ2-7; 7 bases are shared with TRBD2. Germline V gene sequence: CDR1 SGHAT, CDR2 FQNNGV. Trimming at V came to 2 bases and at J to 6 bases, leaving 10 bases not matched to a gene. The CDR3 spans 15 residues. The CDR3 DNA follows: TGTGCCAGCAGCTTAAGTAGCGGGTGTGTCTGCGAGCAGTACTCC. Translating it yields CASSLSSGCVCEQYS.

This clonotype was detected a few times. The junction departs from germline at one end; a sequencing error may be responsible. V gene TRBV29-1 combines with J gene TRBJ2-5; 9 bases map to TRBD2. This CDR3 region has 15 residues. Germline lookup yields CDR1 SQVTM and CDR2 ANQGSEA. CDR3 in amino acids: CSVEIAGAVPETQYF. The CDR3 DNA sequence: TGTAGCGTTGAAATAGCGGGAGCCGTTCCGGAGACCCAGTACTTC.

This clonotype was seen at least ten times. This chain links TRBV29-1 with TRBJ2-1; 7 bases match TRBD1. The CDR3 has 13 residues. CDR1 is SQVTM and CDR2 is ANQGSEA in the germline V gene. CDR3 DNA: TGCAGGGCACAGGGGAGCTCCTACAATGAGCAGTTCTTC. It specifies CRAQGSSYNEQFF.

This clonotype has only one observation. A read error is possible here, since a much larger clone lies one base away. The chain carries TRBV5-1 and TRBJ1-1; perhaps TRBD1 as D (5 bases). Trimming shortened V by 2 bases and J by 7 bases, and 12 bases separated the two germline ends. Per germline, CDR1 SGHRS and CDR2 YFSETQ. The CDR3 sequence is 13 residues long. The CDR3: CASSFGTSGEAFF. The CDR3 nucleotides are TGCGCCAGCAGCTTTGGGACCTCGGGTGAAGCTTTCTTT.

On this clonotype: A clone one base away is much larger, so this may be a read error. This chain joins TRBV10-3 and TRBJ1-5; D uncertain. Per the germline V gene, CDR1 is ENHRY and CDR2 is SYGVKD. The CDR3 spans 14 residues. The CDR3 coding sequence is TGTGCCATCAGTGCGAGGGAGAGCAGTCAGCCCCAGCATTTT. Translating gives CAISARESSQPQHF.

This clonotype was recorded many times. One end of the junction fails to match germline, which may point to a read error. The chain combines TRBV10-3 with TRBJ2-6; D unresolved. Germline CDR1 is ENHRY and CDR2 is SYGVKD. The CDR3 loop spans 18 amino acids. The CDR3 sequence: CAISESTAGRSEANVLTF. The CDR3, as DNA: TGTGCCATCAGTGAGAGTACGGCTGGTAGATCTGAGGCCAACGTCCTGACTTTC.

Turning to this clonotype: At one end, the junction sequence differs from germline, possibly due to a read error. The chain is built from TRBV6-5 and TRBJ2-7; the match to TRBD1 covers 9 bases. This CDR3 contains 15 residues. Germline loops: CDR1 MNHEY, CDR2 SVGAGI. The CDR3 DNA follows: TGTGCCAGCAGTTTGGCCGGGACAGGGACGGACGAGCTGTACTTC. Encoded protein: CASSLAGTGTDELYF.

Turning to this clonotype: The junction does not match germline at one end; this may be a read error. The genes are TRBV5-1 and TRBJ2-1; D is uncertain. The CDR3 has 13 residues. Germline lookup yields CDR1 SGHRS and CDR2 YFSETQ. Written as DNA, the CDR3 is TGCGCCAACAGCTTGCCGACTGGGGATGAGCAATTCTTC. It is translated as CANSLPTGDEQFF.

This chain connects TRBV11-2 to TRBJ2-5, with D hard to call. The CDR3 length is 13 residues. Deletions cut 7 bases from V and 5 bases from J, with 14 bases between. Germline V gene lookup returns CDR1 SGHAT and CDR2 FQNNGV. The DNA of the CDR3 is TGTGCCAGCACGAGCTGGGGTCGGGAGACCCAGTACTTC. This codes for CASTSWGRETQYF.

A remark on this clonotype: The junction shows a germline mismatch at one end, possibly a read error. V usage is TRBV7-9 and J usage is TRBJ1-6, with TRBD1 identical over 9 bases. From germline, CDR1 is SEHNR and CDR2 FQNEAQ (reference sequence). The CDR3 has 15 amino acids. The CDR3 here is CASSLGQGGNSALHF. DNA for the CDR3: TGTGCCAGCAGCTTAGGACAGGGGGGGAATTCAGCCCTCCACTTT.

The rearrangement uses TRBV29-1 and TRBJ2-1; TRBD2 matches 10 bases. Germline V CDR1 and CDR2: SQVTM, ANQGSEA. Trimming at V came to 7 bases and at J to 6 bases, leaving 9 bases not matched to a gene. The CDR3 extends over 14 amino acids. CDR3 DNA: TGCAGCGCCGAATACGGGACTAGCGTCAATGAGCAGTTCTTC. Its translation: CSAEYGTSVNEQFF.

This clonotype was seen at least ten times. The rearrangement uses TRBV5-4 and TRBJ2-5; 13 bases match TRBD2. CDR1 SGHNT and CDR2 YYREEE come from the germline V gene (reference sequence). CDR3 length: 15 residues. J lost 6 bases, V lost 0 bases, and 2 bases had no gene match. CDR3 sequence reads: CASSLGLAGGQTQYF. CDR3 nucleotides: TGTGCCAGCAGCTTGGGACTAGCGGGAGGACAGACCCAGTACTTC.

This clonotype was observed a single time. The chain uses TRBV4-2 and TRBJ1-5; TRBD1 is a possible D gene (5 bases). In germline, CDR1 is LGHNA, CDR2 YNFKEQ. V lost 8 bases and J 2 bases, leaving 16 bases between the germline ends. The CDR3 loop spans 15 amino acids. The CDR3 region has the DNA TGTGCCAGCGGACCTATGGCGGGGGGCAATCAGCCCCAGCATTTT. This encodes CASGPMAGGNQPQHF.

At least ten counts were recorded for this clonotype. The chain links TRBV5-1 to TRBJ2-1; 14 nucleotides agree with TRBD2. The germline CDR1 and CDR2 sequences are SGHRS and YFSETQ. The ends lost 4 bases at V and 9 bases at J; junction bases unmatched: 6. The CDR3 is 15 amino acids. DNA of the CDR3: TGCGCCAGCAGCCCGGGGACTAGCGGGAGTGCTGAGCAGTTCTTC. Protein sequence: CASSPGTSGSAEQFF.

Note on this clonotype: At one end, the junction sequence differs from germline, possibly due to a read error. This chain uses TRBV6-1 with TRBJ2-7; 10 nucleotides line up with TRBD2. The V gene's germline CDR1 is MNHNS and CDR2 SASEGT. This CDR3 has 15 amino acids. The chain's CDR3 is CASSAGLANTYERYF. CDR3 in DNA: TGTGCCAGCAGTGCGGGACTAGCGAACACCTACGAGCGGTACTTC.

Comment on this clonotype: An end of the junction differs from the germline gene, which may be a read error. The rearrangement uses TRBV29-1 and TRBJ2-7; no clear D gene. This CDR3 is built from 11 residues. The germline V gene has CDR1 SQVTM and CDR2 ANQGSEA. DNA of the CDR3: TGCAGCGTTGAAGACAAAGGCCGCCAGTATTTC. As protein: CSVEDKGRQYF.

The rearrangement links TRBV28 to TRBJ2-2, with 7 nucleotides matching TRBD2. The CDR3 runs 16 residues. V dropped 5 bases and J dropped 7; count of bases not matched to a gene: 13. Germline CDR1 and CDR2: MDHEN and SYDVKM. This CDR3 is CASSTFGGSTCGELFF. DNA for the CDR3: TGTGCCAGCAGTACCTTTGGCGGGAGTACCTGCGGGGAGCTGTTTTTT.

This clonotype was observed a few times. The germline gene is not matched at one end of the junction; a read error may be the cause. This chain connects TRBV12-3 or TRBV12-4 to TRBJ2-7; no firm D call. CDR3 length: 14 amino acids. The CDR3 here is CTSSLAANSCEQYF. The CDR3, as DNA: TGTACCAGCAGTTTAGCAGCGAACTCCTGCGAGCAGTACTTC.

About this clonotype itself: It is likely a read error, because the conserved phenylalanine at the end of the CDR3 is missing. This CDR3 reads CASSLVTSGIIGELFS. CDR3 DNA sequence: TGTGCCAGCAGCTTAGTAACTAGCGGGATAATCGGGGAGCTGTTTTCT. The J gene is TRBJ2-2, the V gene TRBV11-2, with 10 positions matching TRBD2. With V trimmed by 1 base and J by 7 bases, 6 bases remained unmatched. The CDR3 is 16 residues long. Germline V gene data show CDR1 as SGHAT and CDR2 as FQNNGV.

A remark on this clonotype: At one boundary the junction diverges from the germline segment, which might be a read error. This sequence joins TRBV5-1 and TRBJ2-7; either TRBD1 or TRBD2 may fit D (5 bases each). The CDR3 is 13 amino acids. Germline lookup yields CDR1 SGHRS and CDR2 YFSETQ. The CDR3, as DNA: TGCGCCAGCAGCTTAGGGCCCCAAGGGGAGCAGTATTTC. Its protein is CASSLGPQGEQYF.

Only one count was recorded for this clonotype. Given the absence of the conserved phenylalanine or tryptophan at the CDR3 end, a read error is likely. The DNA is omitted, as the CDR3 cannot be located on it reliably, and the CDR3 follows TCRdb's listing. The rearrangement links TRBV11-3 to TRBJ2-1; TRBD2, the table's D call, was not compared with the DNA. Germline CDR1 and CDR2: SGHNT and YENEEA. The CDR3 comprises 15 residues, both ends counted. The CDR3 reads CASSPRGSGNNERFL.

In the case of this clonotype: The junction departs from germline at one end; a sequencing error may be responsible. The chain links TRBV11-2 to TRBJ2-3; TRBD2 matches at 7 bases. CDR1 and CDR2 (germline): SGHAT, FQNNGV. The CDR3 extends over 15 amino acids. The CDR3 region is CASRYSATSTDTQYF. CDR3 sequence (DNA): TGTGCCAGCAGGTACTCTGCGACTAGCACGGATACGCAGTATTTT. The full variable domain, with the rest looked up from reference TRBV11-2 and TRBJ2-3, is EAGVAQSPRYKIIEKRQSVAFWCNPISGHATLYWYQQILGQGPKLLIQFQNNGVVDDSQLPKDRFSAERLKGVDSTLKIQPAKLEDSAVYLCASRYSATSTDTQYFGPGTRLTVL.

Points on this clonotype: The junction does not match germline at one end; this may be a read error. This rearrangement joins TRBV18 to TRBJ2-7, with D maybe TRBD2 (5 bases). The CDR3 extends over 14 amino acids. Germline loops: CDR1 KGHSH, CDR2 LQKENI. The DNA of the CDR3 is TGTGCCAGCTCACCGGCTAGCCTCTCCTACGAGCATTACTTC. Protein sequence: CASSPASLSYEHYF.

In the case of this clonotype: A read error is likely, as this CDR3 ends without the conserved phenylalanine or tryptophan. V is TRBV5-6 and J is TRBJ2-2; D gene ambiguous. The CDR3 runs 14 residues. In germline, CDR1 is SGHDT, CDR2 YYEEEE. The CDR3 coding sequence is TGTGCCGGCAGCGCCGGGTCTTACACCGGGGAGCTGTTTTCT. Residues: CAGSAGSYTGELFS.

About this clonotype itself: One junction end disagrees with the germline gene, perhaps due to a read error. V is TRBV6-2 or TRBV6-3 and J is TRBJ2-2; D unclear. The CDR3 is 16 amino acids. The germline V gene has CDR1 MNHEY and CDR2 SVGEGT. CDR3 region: CVSSYSGGLNTGELFF. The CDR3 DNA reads TGTGTCAGCAGTTACTCGGGCGGTCTGAACACAGGGGAGCTGTTTTTT.

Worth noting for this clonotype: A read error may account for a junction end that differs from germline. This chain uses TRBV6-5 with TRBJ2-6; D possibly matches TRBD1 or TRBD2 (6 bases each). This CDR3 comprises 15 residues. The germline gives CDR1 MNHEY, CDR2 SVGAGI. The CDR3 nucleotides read TGTGTCAGCAGCAGCGGAGAGACGGGGGCCGACGTCCTGACTTTC. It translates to CVSSSGETGADVLTF.

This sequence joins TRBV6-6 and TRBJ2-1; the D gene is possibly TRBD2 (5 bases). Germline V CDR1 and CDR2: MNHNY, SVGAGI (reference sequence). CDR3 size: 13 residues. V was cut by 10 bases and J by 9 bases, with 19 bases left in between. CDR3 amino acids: CATGSRGIGEQFF. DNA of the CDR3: TGTGCCACTGGGAGTAGAGGGATAGGTGAGCAGTTCTTC.